One sample yielded the 29 T cell receptor beta chains listed below, sequenced in a study of shared clonotypes between healthy human individuals (dated by TCRdb to 2018 to 2020). CD8 naive samples consisted of CD45RO-negative cells that were positively selected for CCR7, yielding a CD45RA+CCR7+ population without TemRA cells. Preparation of the library involved the immunoSEQ multiplex PCR assay. TCRdb limited this immuneACCESS table to in-frame rearrangements with V and J called. A share of clones is missing; checked studies link under half to unresolved V genes, and the rest is unexplained. This sample lists about 2.2 million clones; 93% were detected once. The top ten clones comprise about 1.7% of the sample. Specimen: naive CD8+ T cells from PBMCs. The sample's cell subset or site label, in plain terms: CD45RA+CCR7+. These receptors were collected from a man aged 18 to 29 in good health. Some clones in this sample may be carry-over from other donors' samples.

This chain joins TRBV6-4 and TRBJ1-4; the match to TRBD1 covers 7 bases. With 8 bases clipped from V and 4 bases from J, the junction kept 10 bases outside the gene matches. This CDR3 comprises 15 residues. CDR1 and CDR2 from the germline V gene are MRHNA and SNTAGT. Written as DNA, the CDR3 is TGTGCCAGCTTCCGTGGGGGACAGCTTAATGAAAAACTGTTTTTT. Protein product: CASFRGGQLNEKLFF.

CDR3 coding DNA: TGTGCCAGCAGTGAAAGGTCAGGGCTAGCGATCGCCTACGAGCAGTACTTC. It translates to CASSERSGLAIAYEQYF. J is TRBJ2-7 and V is TRBV6-1; tentatively, D is TRBD2 (6 bases). Germline V lookup: CDR1 MNHNS, CDR2 SASEGT. The V end lost 2 bases, the J end lost 2 bases, and 19 bases lay between the germline ends. The CDR3 runs 17 residues.

The CDR3 coding sequence is TGTGCCAGCAGCTTGGAAGTAACCTACGAGCAGTACTTC. Translation gives CASSLEVTYEQYF. The V gene is TRBV5-4, the J gene TRBJ2-7; D remains unclear. The germline CDR1 and CDR2 sequences are SGHNT and YYREEE (reference sequence). The germline V and J ends were trimmed by 0 bases and 2 bases, with 6 bases remaining between them. CDR3 length equals 13 residues.

V and J are TRBV7-9 and TRBJ2-7, with 7 bases aligning to TRBD2. CDR3 length: 14 amino acids. With 8 bases clipped from V and 5 bases from J, the junction kept 12 bases outside the gene matches. Germline V CDR1 and CDR2: SEHNR, FQNEAQ (reference sequence). CDR3 DNA sequence: TGTGCCAGCGAGGCGGGAGTGGGTATCCACGAGCAGTACTTC. Translated: CASEAGVGIHEQYF.

The gene calls are TRBV11-2 and TRBJ2-1; 14 positions agree with TRBD2. This CDR3 region has 16 residues. V lost 5 bases, J lost 9 bases, and 9 bases stayed unmatched. CDR1 and CDR2 (germline): SGHAT, FQNNGV. In DNA form, the CDR3 reads TGTGCCAGCAGCCTCCAGACTAGCGGGAGGGGAAGTGAGCAGTTCTTC. Its translation is CASSLQTSGRGSEQFF. The full variable domain, with the rest looked up from reference TRBV11-2 and TRBJ2-1, is EAGVAQSPRYKIIEKRQSVAFWCNPISGHATLYWYQQILGQGPKLLIQFQNNGVVDDSQLPKDRFSAERLKGVDSTLKIQPAKLEDSAVYLCASSLQTSGRGSEQFFGPGTRLTVL.

V is TRBV27 and J is TRBJ1-1, with D unresolved. Germline lookup yields CDR1 MNHEY and CDR2 SMNVEV (reference sequence). The CDR3 covers 14 residues. Trimming removed 1 base at V and 3 bases at J, with 9 bases between. CDR3: CASSLFRADTEAFF. CDR3 bases: TGTGCCAGCAGTTTATTTAGGGCCGACACTGAAGCTTTCTTT.

The V call is TRBV5-6, the J call TRBJ1-1; no reliable D call. This CDR3 has 14 amino acids. V was clipped by 3 bases and J by 1 base, with 10 bases between them. From germline, CDR1 is SGHDT and CDR2 YYEEEE. CDR3 coding DNA: TGTGCCAGCAGCTCTCTCGGGGAGAACACTGAAGCTTTCTTT. The encoded protein is CASSSLGENTEAFF.

The chain combines TRBV27 with TRBJ1-1; D gene ambiguous. V lost 2 bases and J lost 7, with 11 bases in between. The germline V gene encodes CDR1 MNHEY and CDR2 SMNVEV (reference sequence). The CDR3 contains 13 residues. Written as DNA, the CDR3 is TGTGCCAGCAGTTTAAAGGTTGGAGGTGAAGCTTTCTTT. Translated: CASSLKVGGEAFF.

This clone was detected once. This chain joins TRBV19 and TRBJ2-3; no clear D. Trimming removed 5 bases from V and 6 bases from J, with 18 bases in between. Germline values: CDR1 LNHDA, CDR2 SQIVND (reference sequence). The CDR3 is made up of 15 amino acids. For the CDR3, the DNA is TGTGCCAGTAGTCCGCGGCCCTACCCCATGGATACGCAGTATTTT. It yields the protein CASSPRPYPMDTQYF.

The rearrangement links TRBV28 to TRBJ1-4; D remains ambiguous. The germline V gene has CDR1 MDHEN and CDR2 SYDVKM. V was trimmed by 5 bases and J by 3 bases, leaving 16 bases between them. The CDR3 covers 16 residues. For the CDR3, the DNA is TGTGCCAGCAGTACGACATTTGAGGAGGCTAATGAAAAACTGTTTTTT. Its translation is CASSTTFEEANEKLFF.

V gene TRBV7-2 combines with J gene TRBJ2-7; 8 bases agree with TRBD2. Germline V gene sequence: CDR1 SGHTA, CDR2 FQGNSA. V lost 0 bases to trimming and J lost 6 bases; unmatched junction nucleotides: 13. The CDR3 consists of 17 residues. The CDR3 DNA follows: TGTGCCAGCAGCTTAGCGCCTGGGACGGGAGGGCCTGGCGAGCAGTACTTC. It encodes CASSLAPGTGGPGEQYF.

The J gene is TRBJ2-1, the V gene TRBV4-2, with 13 bases that match TRBD2. CDR1 LGHNA and CDR2 YNFKEQ come from the germline V gene. The CDR3 is 17 amino acids. Trimming cost V 2 bases and J 4 bases; bases outside gene matches: 5. CDR3 bases: TGTGCCAGCAGCCAACGACTAGCGGGAGGACTATACAATGAGCAGTTCTTC. It translates to CASSQRLAGGLYNEQFF.

The CDR3 loop reads CASSPPSGQETQYF. CDR3 nucleotides: TGTGCCAGCAGCCCCCCTAGCGGCCAAGAGACCCAGTACTTC. The V and J genes are TRBV7-9 and TRBJ2-5, with 7 bases matching TRBD2. The CDR3 totals 14 residues. CDR1 SEHNR and CDR2 FQNEAQ come from the germline V gene (reference sequence). Trimming cost V 5 bases and J 1 base; bases outside gene matches: 4.

V is TRBV9 and J is TRBJ2-3; 13 bases agree with TRBD2. Germline V gene data show CDR1 as SGDLS and CDR2 as YYNGEE. This CDR3 spans 17 amino acids. Losses at the gene ends were 3 bases for V and 2 bases for J; bases not matched to a gene: 6. The CDR3 loop is CASSDGLAGVSTDTQYF. DNA for the CDR3: TGTGCCAGCAGCGATGGACTAGCGGGAGTTTCCACAGATACGCAGTATTTT. Full variable domain (rest looked up from reference TRBV9 and TRBJ2-3): DSGVTQTPKHLITATGQRVTLRCSPRSGDLSVYWYQQSLDQGLQFLIQYYNGEERAKGNILERFSAQQFPDLHSELNLSSLELGDSALYFCASSDGLAGVSTDTQYFGPGTRLTVL.

V is TRBV14 and J is TRBJ2-2, with D hard to call. V was clipped by 0 bases and J by 7 bases, with 9 bases between them. CDR3 length: 14 residues. Germline values: CDR1 SGHDN, CDR2 FVKESK. DNA for the CDR3: TGTGCCAGCAGCCAAGAGAGAGTTGGCGGGGAGCTGTTTTTT. Encoded protein: CASSQERVGGELFF.

The chain joins TRBV4-1 to TRBJ2-1; 7 nucleotides align to TRBD2. Germline CDR1 MGHRA, CDR2 YSYEKL. The CDR3 spans 16 residues. V lost 2 bases and J lost 9; bases outside the gene matches: 13. Here the CDR3 reads CASSQFSMGGEGEQFF. CDR3 coding DNA: TGCGCCAGCAGCCAATTCTCCATGGGAGGGGAAGGTGAGCAGTTCTTC.

The chain is built from TRBV27 and TRBJ2-3; TRBD2 matches 7 bases. V was pared by 4 bases and J by 0 bases, with 25 bases of the junction left unmatched. CDR3 size: 22 residues. Germline lookup yields CDR1 MNHEY and CDR2 SMNVEV (reference sequence). In DNA form, the CDR3 reads TGTGCCAGCAGTTCCCGAAGCATTCCCGGACTAGTCATGACTTCTAGCACAGATACGCAGTATTTT. Translation gives CASSSRSIPGLVMTSSTDTQYF.

This clone has only a few counts. The chain joins TRBV29-1 to TRBJ2-6; D is unclear. The CDR3 length is 13 residues. Per germline, CDR1 SQVTM and CDR2 ANQGSEA. The germline V and J ends were trimmed by 4 bases and 1 base, with 5 bases remaining between them. The CDR3 here is CSVVTSGANVLTF. The CDR3 nucleotides read TGCAGCGTTGTGACTTCTGGGGCCAACGTCCTGACTTTC. Based on the CDR3 plus reference TRBV29-1 and TRBJ2-6, the full variable domain is SAVISQKPSRDICQRGTSLTIQCQVDSQVTMMFWYRQQPGQSLTLIATANQGSEATYESGFVIDKFPISRPNLTFSTLTVSNMSPEDSSIYLCSVVTSGANVLTFGAGSRLTVL.

The DNA of the CDR3 is TGTGCCGTTATGGGACACCGGAACACTGAAGCTTTCTTT. It translates to CAVMGHRNTEAFF. The chain couples TRBV6-5 to TRBJ1-1, with TRBD1 as a possible D gene (6 bases). This CDR3 region has 13 residues. Germline CDR1 reads MNHEY; CDR2 reads SVGAGI. The V end lost 11 bases, the J end lost 1 base, and 14 bases lay between the germline ends.

The gene calls are TRBV11-2 and TRBJ2-3; 7 bases are a match to TRBD2. The CDR3 loop spans 13 amino acids. Germline values: CDR1 SGHAT, CDR2 FQNNGV. The ends lost 6 bases at V and 7 bases at J; junction bases unmatched: 7. The CDR3 DNA follows: TGTGCCAGCAGACCCCGCGGGGGACATACGCAGTATTTT. Translation: CASRPRGGHTQYF.

The chain joins TRBV11-2 to TRBJ2-7; TRBD2 agrees at 7 bases. Germline-derived CDR1 and CDR2 are SGHAT and FQNNGV. CDR3 length: 14 amino acids. J was trimmed by 6 bases and V by 8 bases; bases with no gene match: 13. The chain's CDR3 is CASSHREGTLEQYF. CDR3 in DNA: TGTGCCAGCTCCCATAGGGAGGGTACCCTCGAGCAGTACTTC. Full variable domain (outside the CDR3, taken from reference TRBV11-2 and TRBJ2-7): EAGVAQSPRYKIIEKRQSVAFWCNPISGHATLYWYQQILGQGPKLLIQFQNNGVVDDSQLPKDRFSAERLKGVDSTLKIQPAKLEDSAVYLCASSHREGTLEQYFGPGTRLTVT.

The gene calls are TRBV4-1 and TRBJ2-1, with TRBD2 matching over 12 bases. Germline CDR1 and CDR2: MGHRA and YSYEKL. This CDR3 has 16 residues. The junction had 8 bases not matched to a gene; V was cut back by 4 bases and J by 7 bases. CDR3 region: CASSPRTSGTGNEQFF. CDR3 bases: TGCGCCAGCAGCCCTCGGACTAGCGGGACGGGAAATGAGCAGTTCTTC.

The chain is built from TRBV19 and TRBJ2-3; tentative D call: TRBD1 (6 bases). Deletions cut 4 bases from V and 4 bases from J, with 12 bases between. CDR1 is LNHDA and CDR2 is SQIVND in the germline V gene (reference sequence). The CDR3 loop spans 14 amino acids. The CDR3 loop reads CASSTYNRADTQYF. The CDR3 DNA reads TGTGCCAGTAGTACTTATAACAGGGCAGATACGCAGTATTTT.

The CDR3 protein is CASVGQWYGYTF. As DNA, the CDR3 is TGTGCCAGCGTGGGACAGTGGTATGGCTACACCTTC. The chain combines TRBV7-9 with TRBJ1-2, with 7 bases lining up with TRBD1. With 8 bases clipped from V and 5 bases from J, the junction kept 5 bases outside the gene matches. The CDR3 is made up of 12 amino acids. The germline V gene encodes CDR1 SEHNR and CDR2 FQNEAQ (reference sequence). Full variable domain (missing parts from reference TRBV7-9 and TRBJ1-2): DTGVSQNPRHKITKRGQNVTFRCDPISEHNRLYWYRQTLGQGPEFLTYFQNEAQLEKSRLLSDRFSAERPKGSFSTLEIQRTEQGDSAMYLCASVGQWYGYTFGSGTRLTVV.

J is TRBJ2-2 and V is TRBV9; the D gene is possibly TRBD2 (6 bases). V was cut by 0 bases and J by 3 bases, with 9 bases left in between. Germline V gene data show CDR1 as SGDLS and CDR2 as YYNGEE. The CDR3 contains 15 residues. The CDR3 protein is CASSVDGGYTGELFF. The CDR3 DNA sequence: TGTGCCAGCAGCGTAGATGGGGGGTACACCGGGGAGCTGTTTTTT.

The chain employs TRBV29-1 and TRBJ2-3; 7 bases map to TRBD2. This CDR3 has 12 amino acids. The V gene end was trimmed by 2 bases and the J gene end by 11 bases; junction bases not matched to a gene: 7. Looked up from germline, CDR1 is SQVTM and CDR2 is ANQGSEA. CDR3 loop: CSVELAERWQYF. For the CDR3, the DNA is TGCAGCGTTGAACTAGCGGAACGGTGGCAGTATTTT.

Worth noting for this clone: Other DNA variants within this sample encode the same CDR3. V and J are TRBV4-1 and TRBJ2-2; D is unresolved. The germline V gene encodes CDR1 MGHRA and CDR2 YSYEKL. CDR3 length: 12 amino acids. The V and J ends lost 3 bases and 4 bases respectively, with 3 bases between them. CDR3 in amino acids: CASSQGTGELFF. In nucleotides, the CDR3 is TGCGCCAGCAGCCAGGGCACCGGGGAGCTGTTTTTT.

CDR3 in amino acids: CASSLVHPGQGTFDQPQHF. CDR3 bases: TGTGCCAGCAGCTTAGTTCACCCGGGACAGGGGACTTTTGATCAGCCCCAGCATTTT. V is TRBV7-7 and J is TRBJ1-5; 10 bases align to TRBD1. V was clipped by 1 base and J by 5 bases; unmatched bases: 14. Per germline, CDR1 SSHAT and CDR2 FNYEAQ (reference sequence). This CDR3 has 19 residues.

Concerning this clone itself: Its ends do not fully match the called genes, so a read error is possible. The sample carries other DNA sequences with the same CDR3. This chain joins TRBV9 and TRBJ2-2; D possibly corresponds to TRBD2 (6 bases). The CDR3 contains 12 residues. Germline V gene sequence: CDR1 SGDLS, CDR2 YYNGEE. The CDR3 DNA follows: TGTGCCAGTAGCGGGAACACCGGGGAGCTGTTTTTT. Translating gives CASSGNTGELFF.